This TCR beta chain is drawn from a study of T cells in Graves' hyperthyroidism and ophthalmopathy. The study, taken as a whole, reports: Blood also carried most thyroid clonotypes expanded above 0.001. Before onset, by a median of approximately 5.9 months, the model predicted ophthalmopathy.

This clonotype was counted a few times. What it binds is unknown. Template material for amplifying TCR beta CDR3 regions consisted of RNA transcripts. A set of HTBI primers served as the primers for a first-round RT-PCR of the TCR CDR3. Via MiXCR, TCRdb re-called the multiplex PCR reads, giving one row per CDR3 protein. The data show a few hundred thousand distinct CDR3 sequences, approximately 25% seen once. Thyroid ultrasound, orbital computed tomography, clinical symptoms, and serum thyroxine and TRAb underpinned diagnoses. Using roughly 9.4 ml of fresh peripheral blood, PBMCs were prepared. Trimming removed 7 bases from V and 5 bases from J; junction bases left unmatched: 9. Germline CDR1 is MNHEY and CDR2 is SVGEGT. CDR3 size: 17 residues.

The TCR comes from a man aged 50 to 60 with Graves' hyperthyroidism. The sample taken for sequencing was blood. The chain combines TRBV6-2 or TRBV6-3 with TRBJ2-1; 15 bases fit TRBD2. The CDR3, as DNA: TGTGCCAGCACTAAGACCGGGACTAGCGGGAGGCACAATGAGCAGTTCTTC. It translates to CASTKTGTSGRHNEQFF.